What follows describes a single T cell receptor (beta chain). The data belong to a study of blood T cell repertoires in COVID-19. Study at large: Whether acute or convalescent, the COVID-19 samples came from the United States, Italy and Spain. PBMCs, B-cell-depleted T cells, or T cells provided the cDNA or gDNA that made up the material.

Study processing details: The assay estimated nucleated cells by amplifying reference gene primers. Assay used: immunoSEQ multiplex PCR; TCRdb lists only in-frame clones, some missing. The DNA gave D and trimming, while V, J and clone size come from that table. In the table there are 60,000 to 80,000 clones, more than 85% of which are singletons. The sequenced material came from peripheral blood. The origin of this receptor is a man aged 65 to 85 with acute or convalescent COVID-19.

CDR3 in DNA: TGTGCCAGCAGTTCTATAGGGGGGGACCTCGGGAGTGGCTACACCTTC. This encodes CASSSIGGDLGSGYTF. J is TRBJ1-2 and V is TRBV28; D possibly corresponds to TRBD1 (6 bases). Deletions cut 4 bases from V and 7 bases from J, with 22 bases between. The CDR3 is 16 residues long. Germline V gene sequence: CDR1 MDHEN, CDR2 SYDVKM.